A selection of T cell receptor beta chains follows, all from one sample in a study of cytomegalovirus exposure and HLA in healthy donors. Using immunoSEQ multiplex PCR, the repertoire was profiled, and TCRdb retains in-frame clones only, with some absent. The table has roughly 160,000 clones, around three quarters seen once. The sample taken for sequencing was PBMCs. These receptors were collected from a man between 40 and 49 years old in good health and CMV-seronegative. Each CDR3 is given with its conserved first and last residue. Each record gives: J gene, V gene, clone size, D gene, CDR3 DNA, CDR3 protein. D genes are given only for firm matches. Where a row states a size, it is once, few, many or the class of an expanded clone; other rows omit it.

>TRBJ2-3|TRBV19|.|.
TGTGCCAGTACCTCGCAGGGCACAGATACGCAGTATTTT
CASTSQGTDTQYF
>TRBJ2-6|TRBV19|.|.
TGTGCCAGTAGTATCGGACGCAGGGCCTTCGCGGGGGCCAACGTCCTGACTTTC
CASSIGRRAFAGANVLTF
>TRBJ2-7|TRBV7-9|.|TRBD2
TGTGCCAGCAGCTCTTCGGGACTATCCTACGAGCAGTACTTC
CASSSSGLSYEQYF
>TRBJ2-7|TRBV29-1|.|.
TGCAGCGTGGGGGACTGGGCCGAGCAGTACTTC
CSVGDWAEQYF
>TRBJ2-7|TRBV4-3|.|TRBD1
TGCGCCAGCAGCCAAGATAGGGGGCGTAACTACGAGCAGTACTTC
CASSQDRGRNYEQYF
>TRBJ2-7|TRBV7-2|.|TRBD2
TGTGCCAGCAGCCCCGGGACTATCTACGAGCAGTACTTC
CASSPGTIYEQYF
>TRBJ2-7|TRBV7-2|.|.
TGTGCCAGCAGTTTACTTACGGACTTATGGCTCTCCAACTCCTACGAGCAGTACTTC
CASSLLTDLWLSNSYEQYF
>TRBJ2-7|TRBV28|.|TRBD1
TGTGCCAGCAGTTTTACGACAGGGGGAGAGCAGTACTTC
CASSFTTGGEQYF
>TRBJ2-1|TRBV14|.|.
TGTGCCAGCAGCCAAGATCCCGACAGGATATACAATGAGCAGTTCTTC
CASSQDPDRIYNEQFF
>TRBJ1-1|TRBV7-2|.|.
TGTGCCAGCAGCTTAGGGCAGGGTCTTGAAGCTTTCTTT
CASSLGQGLEAFF
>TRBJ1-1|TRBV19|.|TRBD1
TGTGCCAGTAGCAGACAGGGGGCTGGCACTGAAGCTTTCTTT
CASSRQGAGTEAFF
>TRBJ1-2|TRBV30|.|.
TGTGCCTGGAGTGTATTCCGTAGAAAGAACGGGGGCTACACCTTC
CAWSVFRRKNGGYTF
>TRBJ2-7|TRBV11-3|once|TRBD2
TGTGCCAGCAGCTTAGGGGGGGGAGAGCAGTACTTC
CASSLGGGEQYF
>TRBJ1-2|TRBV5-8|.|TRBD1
TGTGCCAGCAGCTCCCGGGACAGGGGCCGGGGGGGCTACACCTTC
CASSSRDRGRGGYTF